This T cell receptor (beta chain) was profiled in a study of shared clonotypes between healthy human individuals. Germline V gene sequence: CDR1 SGHRS, CDR2 YFSETQ. This CDR3 is 16 amino acids long. Trimming removed 0 bases from V and 3 bases from J; junction bases left unmatched: 6. Comment on this clone: The target antigen is unknown.

Study results and caveats: In four donors, around 5% of naive CD4 clonotypes appeared in common. In this cohort, only blood was sampled, and tissue repertoires likely differ. The study found lower generation probabilities in non-shared clonotypes than in those shared by all four donors.

The authors split each subset's genomic DNA evenly across several immunoSEQ plates. The table came from immunoSEQ multiplex PCR; TCRdb's copy has only in-frame clones and leaves some out. The profile covers approximately 530,000 clones, with more than 95% appearing a single time and under 0.065% taken by the ten largest. The clonotype originates from a woman aged 30 to 39 in good health. The rearrangement joins TRBV5-1 to TRBJ2-3, with 8 bases lining up with TRBD1. The sample consisted of naive CD4+ T cells sorted from blood. This sample's subset: CD45RA+ positively selected. This CDR3 reads CASSLVDRGFTDTQYF. CDR3 coding DNA: TGCGCCAGCAGCTTGGTTGACAGGGGATTTACAGATACGCAGTATTTT.